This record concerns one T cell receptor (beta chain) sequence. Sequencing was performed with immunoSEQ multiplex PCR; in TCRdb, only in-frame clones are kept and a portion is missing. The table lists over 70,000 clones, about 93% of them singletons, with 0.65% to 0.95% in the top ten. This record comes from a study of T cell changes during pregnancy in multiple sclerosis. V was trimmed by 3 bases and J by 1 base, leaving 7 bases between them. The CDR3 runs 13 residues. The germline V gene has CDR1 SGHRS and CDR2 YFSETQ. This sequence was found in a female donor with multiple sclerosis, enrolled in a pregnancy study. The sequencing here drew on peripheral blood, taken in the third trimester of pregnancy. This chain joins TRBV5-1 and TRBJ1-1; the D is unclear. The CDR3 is CASSYKPNTEAFF. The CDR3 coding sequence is TGCGCCAGCAGCTATAAGCCGAACACTGAAGCTTTCTTT.